Following are 15 T cell receptor beta chains from one sample sequenced in a study of vaccination and CD4 T cells after COVID-19. These TCRs are of unknown antigen specificity. An Oncomine TCR Beta short-read assay was used to sequence the DNA from cultured CD4+ T cells. TCRdb re-derived calls from the PCR reads in MiXCR, one entry per CDR3 protein. The repertoire holds approximately 3,000 distinct CDR3 sequences, with under 30% as singletons. Treatment described: approximately nine-day PBMC culture with coronavirus spike peptide pools or control peptides (ViraFEST assay). The sequencing here drew on CD4+ T cells from blood, cultured in vitro, taken after SARS-CoV-2 vaccination. The receptors were sampled from a human donor who had recovered from COVID-19.

This clonotype was seen a few times. The rearrangement joins TRBV5-1 to TRBJ2-3, with D possibly TRBD2 on 6 matching bases. Germline CDR1 SGHRS, CDR2 YFSETQ. This CDR3 comprises 15 residues. Deletions cut 0 bases from V and 5 bases from J, with 13 bases between. CDR3 sequence (DNA): TGCGCCAGCAGCTTGGCCCTGGGGGGAGAAGATACGCAGTATTTT. This encodes CASSLALGGEDTQYF.

This clonotype showed up just a few times. The chain joins TRBV5-8 to TRBJ2-7; tentatively, D is TRBD1 (6 bases). The V gene lost 5 bases and the J gene lost 3 bases, with 18 bases spanning the gap. Germline assignment: CDR1 SGHTS and CDR2 YDEGEE. CDR3 size: 15 residues. The CDR3 bases are TGTGCCAGCAGTCCCCAATCAGGGGTCCACTACGAGCAGTACTTC. This translates into CASSPQSGVHYEQYF.

This clonotype occurred a few times. The chain has TRBV7-9 and TRBJ1-2, with D possibly being TRBD1 (5 bases). This CDR3 spans 17 amino acids. V lost 5 bases, J lost 6 bases, and 25 bases lay in between. Germline assignment: CDR1 SEHNR and CDR2 FQNEAQ (reference sequence). DNA for the CDR3: TGTGCCAGCAGCCCCATTATGGGGCGCGACAGTTCCCATGGCTACACCTTC. Translation: CASSPIMGRDSSHGYTF.

The rearrangement joins TRBV20-1 to TRBJ1-5; maybe TRBD1 (5 bases). Trimming shortened V by 4 bases and J by 6 bases, and 16 bases separated the two germline ends. Germline-derived CDR1 and CDR2 are DFQATT and SNEGSKA (reference sequence). CDR3 size: 14 residues. The CDR3 spells CSATDSRKSQPQHF. The CDR3 DNA is TGCAGTGCTACAGACAGCAGGAAGAGTCAGCCCCAGCATTTT.

This clonotype was counted only a few times. V gene TRBV5-6 combines with J gene TRBJ2-7; 11 bases agree with TRBD2. This CDR3 has 15 amino acids. Per the germline V gene, CDR1 is SGHDT and CDR2 is YYEEEE. J lost 2 bases, V lost 4 bases, and 5 bases had no gene match. The CDR3 loop is CASSTLAGGTYEQYF. The DNA of the CDR3 is TGTGCCAGCAGCACCCTAGCGGGGGGTACCTACGAGCAGTACTTC.

The CDR3 coding sequence is TGTGCCACCAGCGGACTCCAGGGGGCGGGCGAGCAGTACTTC. Protein: CATSGLQGAGEQYF. This chain joins TRBV15 and TRBJ2-7; the match to TRBD1 covers 8 bases. This CDR3 region has 14 residues. Germline CDR1 and CDR2: LNHNV and YYDKDF (reference sequence). The V and J ends lost 5 bases and 6 bases, in that order; junction bases with no gene match: 9.

This clonotype was detected only a few times. V gene TRBV7-8 combines with J gene TRBJ1-2, with TRBD1 matching 10 bases. The V and J ends lost 6 bases and 2 bases, in that order; junction bases with no gene match: 6. This CDR3 comprises 15 residues. Germline V gives CDR1 SGHVS, CDR2 FQNEAQ. CDR3 amino acids: CASRPRQGANYGYTF. CDR3 DNA: TGTGCCAGCAGGCCCAGACAGGGGGCGAACTATGGCTACACCTTC. Looking up the rest from reference TRBV7-8 and TRBJ1-2 gives the full variable domain: GAGVSQSPRYKVAKRGQDVALRCDPISGHVSLFWYQQALGQGPEFLTYFQNEAQLDKSGLPSDRFFAERPEGSVSTLKIQRTQQEDSAVYLCASRPRQGANYGYTFGSGTRLTVV.

In its sample, this clonotype was seen a few times. This chain connects TRBV27 to TRBJ2-7; 7 bases align to TRBD1. This CDR3 region has 15 residues. The germline CDR1 and CDR2 sequences are MNHEY and SMNVEV (reference sequence). With 5 bases clipped from V and 5 bases from J, the junction kept 12 bases outside the gene matches. DNA for the CDR3: TGTGCCAGCAGTCCACTGGACAGGAATGGAAACGAGCAGTACTTC. Encoded protein: CASSPLDRNGNEQYF.

This clonotype is labeled large. The chain uses TRBV20-1 and TRBJ1-5, with TRBD1 matching 9 bases. The CDR3 has 16 amino acids. Germline lookup yields CDR1 DFQATT and CDR2 SNEGSKA (reference sequence). J lost 2 bases, V lost 4 bases, and 9 bases had no gene match. CDR3 sequence reads: CSAKQGADLRNQPQHF. CDR3 nucleotides: TGCAGTGCTAAACAGGGGGCGGATTTACGCAATCAGCCCCAGCATTTT.

This clonotype appeared a few times. The chain has TRBV7-2 and TRBJ2-3; 8 positions match TRBD2. Germline CDR1 reads SGHTA; CDR2 reads FQGNSA. The CDR3 runs to 16 residues. The V and J ends lost 8 bases and 0 bases, in that order; junction bases with no gene match: 10. CDR3 amino acids: CASAGGGHRSTDTQYF. The CDR3 bases are TGTGCCAGCGCGGGGGGCGGACACCGAAGCACAGATACGCAGTATTTT.

This rearrangement joins TRBV7-9 to TRBJ1-1; 9 positions match TRBD1. Germline-derived CDR1 and CDR2 are SEHNR and FQNEAQ (reference sequence). This CDR3 is built from 16 residues. V trimming: 4 bases; J trimming: 7 bases; junction bases outside the gene matches: 13. CDR3 DNA sequence: TGTGCCAGCAGCTACCGGGACAGGGACGGAGGGGGTGAAGCTTTCTTT. The encoded protein is CASSYRDRDGGGEAFF.

The V gene is TRBV24-1, the J gene TRBJ2-3; a possible D gene is TRBD2 (7 bases). V shed 4 bases and J shed 0 bases, with 19 bases lying between them. Germline V gene lookup returns CDR1 KGHDR and CDR2 SFDVKD. CDR3 size: 18 residues. Written as DNA, the CDR3 is TGTGCCACCAGTGACCCAAATGAAGGGGGGGCCAGCACAGATACGCAGTATTTT. Encoded protein: CATSDPNEGGASTDTQYF.

In its sample, this clonotype ranks as hyperexpanded (1% or more). The V call is TRBV6-1, the J call TRBJ2-5; D call uncertain. Germline loops: CDR1 MNHNS, CDR2 SASEGT. V lost 5 bases, J lost 9 bases, and 10 bases lay in between. The CDR3 contains 11 residues. CDR3 nucleotides: TGTGCCAGCAGTCTGACTGATCCCCAGTACTTC. Protein: CASSLTDPQYF.

By its share, this clonotype is medium-sized. The V call is TRBV20-1, the J call TRBJ1-6, with 7 bases lining up with TRBD1. CDR1 is DFQATT, CDR2 SNEGSKA, per germline (reference sequence). The V and J ends lost 3 bases and 11 bases, in that order; junction bases with no gene match: 4. This CDR3 comprises 12 residues. The CDR3 here is CSASRDSPPLHF. Here the CDR3 DNA reads TGCAGTGCTAGCCGGGACAGTCCACCCCTCCACTTT.

This clonotype has just a few counts. The genes are TRBV6-5 and TRBJ1-1; D unresolved. The CDR3 length is 17 residues. Between the trimmed V and J ends, which lost 0 bases and 5 bases, there was a span of 19 bases. Per the germline V gene, CDR1 is MNHEY and CDR2 is SVGAGI. The CDR3 DNA follows: TGTGCCAGCAGTTACTCATTCTCCGGCGGAGGATGGACTGAAGCTTTCTTT. Its translation is CASSYSFSGGGWTEAFF.